Listed here are 21 T cell receptor beta chains from one sample, sequenced in a study of T cell responses to AZD1222 COVID-19 vaccine. Only in-frame clones appear in the TCRdb table, and some are missing; sequencing was by immunoSEQ multiplex PCR. The sample has 95,000 or so clones; around nine tenths are singletons. The sequences come from peripheral blood, collected on day 0 of AZD1222 vaccination. The receptors originated from an adult in good health.

The chain carries TRBV7-9 and TRBJ2-3, with TRBD2 identical over 13 bases. This CDR3 contains 14 residues. Germline lookup yields CDR1 SEHNR and CDR2 FQNEAQ (reference sequence). Unmatched junction bases numbered 3, after V lost 8 bases and J lost 4 bases. DNA of the CDR3: TGTGCCAGCGGGACTAGCGGGGCCCCAGATACGCAGTATTTT. Protein product: CASGTSGAPDTQYF.

The chain combines TRBV5-1 with TRBJ2-2, with D possibly being TRBD2 (6 bases). The germline gives CDR1 SGHRS, CDR2 YFSETQ. The CDR3 has 12 residues. V was cut by 6 bases and J by 7 bases, with 10 bases left in between. CDR3 residues: CASNLADGELFF. In DNA, the CDR3 is TGCGCCAGCAACTTAGCGGACGGGGAGCTGTTTTTT.

V gene TRBV15 combines with J gene TRBJ2-1; D unclear. The CDR3 runs to 15 residues. CDR1 LNHNV and CDR2 YYDKDF come from the germline V gene (reference sequence). Trimming cost V 8 bases and J 4 bases, with 18 bases left between them. CDR3 sequence: CATGEMGGRYNEQFF. For the CDR3, the DNA is TGTGCCACCGGGGAAATGGGCGGCCGGTACAATGAGCAGTTCTTC.

This clone appeared a single time. The chain links TRBV19 to TRBJ1-2; TRBD1 matches at 7 bases. Per the germline V gene, CDR1 is LNHDA and CDR2 is SQIVND (reference sequence). V lost 3 bases to trimming and J lost 4 bases; unmatched junction nucleotides: 11. This CDR3 has 16 residues. The CDR3 protein is CASSISARDSFYGYTF. The DNA for the CDR3 is TGTGCCAGTAGTATTTCCGCCCGGGACAGCTTCTATGGCTACACCTTC.

The V and J genes are TRBV6-5 and TRBJ2-3; D unclear. Germline V lookup: CDR1 MNHEY, CDR2 SVGAGI. V lost 4 bases, J lost 5 bases, and 4 bases lay in between. The CDR3 is 11 residues long. The CDR3 region is CASSSKDTQYF. DNA for the CDR3: TGTGCCAGCAGTTCGAAAGATACGCAGTATTTT.

This sequence joins TRBV5-1 and TRBJ1-6; 10 bases are a match to TRBD1. CDR3 length: 17 amino acids. Germline V lookup: CDR1 SGHRS, CDR2 YFSETQ. After removal of 3 bases from V and 7 bases from J, the junction contained 10 bases not matched to a gene. CDR3 protein: CASSWVGQGLLNSPLHF. The CDR3 nucleotides are TGCGCCAGCAGCTGGGTGGGACAGGGGTTGTTGAATTCACCCCTCCACTTT. Drawing the rest from reference TRBV5-1 and TRBJ1-6, the complete variable domain is KAGVTQTPRYLIKTRGQQVTLSCSPISGHRSVSWYQQTPGQGLQFLFEYFSETQRNKGNFPGRFSGRQFSNSRSEMNVSTLELGDSALYLCASSWVGQGLLNSPLHFGNGTRLTVT.

The chain carries TRBV10-2 and TRBJ2-3; TRBD2 matches 11 bases. CDR3 length equals 14 residues. J lost 4 bases, V lost 9 bases, and 6 bases had no gene match. Germline CDR1 reads WSHSY; CDR2 reads SAAADI. Here the CDR3 reads CASMTSGDSDTQYF. The CDR3, as DNA: TGCGCCAGTATGACTAGCGGGGACTCAGATACGCAGTATTTT.

The chain links TRBV19 to TRBJ1-2; TRBD1 agrees at 9 bases. The CDR3 is 14 amino acids. The V gene end was trimmed by 6 bases and the J gene end by 7 bases; junction bases not matched to a gene: 9. Looked up from germline, CDR1 is LNHDA and CDR2 is SQIVND (reference sequence). The CDR3 loop is CASRISQGAVGYTF. In DNA, the CDR3 is TGTGCCAGTAGAATATCACAGGGGGCTGTTGGCTACACCTTC.

V is TRBV6-5 and J is TRBJ2-2, with 8 nucleotides matching TRBD1. CDR3 length: 15 amino acids. The ends lost 8 bases at V and 6 bases at J; junction bases unmatched: 11. Germline CDR1 reads MNHEY; CDR2 reads SVGAGI. The CDR3 is CASQDMGQESGELFF. The DNA of the CDR3 is TGTGCCAGCCAAGATATGGGACAGGAATCCGGGGAGCTGTTTTTT.

V is TRBV30 and J is TRBJ1-6, with no clear D. The CDR3 is 12 residues long. V dropped 2 bases and J dropped 15 bases, with 14 bases sitting between them. The V gene's germline CDR1 is GTSNPN and CDR2 SVGIG (reference sequence). DNA for the CDR3: TGTGCCTGGAGTATCGGGCCGCGAGGCCTCCACTTT. Its protein product is CAWSIGPRGLHF.

This clone was counted between two and nine times. The CDR3 nucleotides read TGCAGTGCTAGTGATACGGTACAAGCCGGGACAGCTCGCGAGCAGTACTTC. Amino acid sequence: CSASDTVQAGTAREQYF. This sequence joins TRBV20-1 and TRBJ2-7, with 7 bases aligning to TRBD1. The V gene end was trimmed by 3 bases and the J gene end by 6 bases; junction bases not matched to a gene: 20. This CDR3 is built from 17 residues. CDR1 DFQATT and CDR2 SNEGSKA come from the germline V gene (reference sequence).

The J gene is TRBJ1-2, the V gene TRBV19; tentative D call: TRBD1 (5 bases). There are 13 residues in the CDR3. The germline V and J ends were trimmed by 5 bases and 3 bases, with 10 bases remaining between them. Looked up from germline, CDR1 is LNHDA and CDR2 is SQIVND (reference sequence). The CDR3 nucleotides read TGTGCCAGTAGTCCCCAGGGTGACTATGGCTACACCTTC. Translated: CASSPQGDYGYTF.

V is TRBV19 and J is TRBJ1-1; TRBD1 is a possible D gene (5 bases). V was cut by 3 bases and J by 4 bases, with 15 bases left in between. Germline assignment: CDR1 LNHDA and CDR2 SQIVND (reference sequence). There are 15 residues in the CDR3. The CDR3 sequence: CASSMTLGGGTEAFF. The DNA for the CDR3 is TGTGCCAGTAGTATGACCTTGGGGGGTGGCACTGAAGCTTTCTTT.

The V and J genes are TRBV7-2 and TRBJ1-5; a possible D gene is TRBD1 (6 bases). CDR1 and CDR2 from the germline V gene are SGHTA and FQGNSA. V was cut by 1 base and J by 9 bases, with 16 bases left in between. The CDR3 runs 15 residues. The CDR3 region has the DNA TGTGCCAGCAGCTTAGAGTGGGGGCCCTACGGGCCCCAGCATTTT. The encoded protein is CASSLEWGPYGPQHF.

This chain links TRBV7-9 with TRBJ1-2, with D perhaps TRBD1 (6 bases). The germline V gene encodes CDR1 SEHNR and CDR2 FQNEAQ (reference sequence). This CDR3 contains 13 residues. V was pared by 5 bases and J by 4 bases, with 11 bases between. The CDR3 is CASSPGQTYGYTF. The DNA for the CDR3 is TGTGCCAGCAGCCCGGGACAAACCTATGGCTACACCTTC.

The CDR3 DNA sequence: TGTGCCAGCGGACAGGGGCCTGGGAACACTGAAGCTTTCTTT. It translates to CASGQGPGNTEAFF. The V gene is TRBV9, the J gene TRBJ1-1, with 9 nucleotides matching TRBD1. With 7 bases clipped from V and 1 base from J, the junction kept 5 bases outside the gene matches. The CDR3 totals 14 residues. Germline V lookup: CDR1 SGDLS, CDR2 YYNGEE. Combining the CDR3 with reference TRBV9 and TRBJ1-1 gives the whole variable domain DSGVTQTPKHLITATGQRVTLRCSPRSGDLSVYWYQQSLDQGLQFLIQYYNGEERAKGNILERFSAQQFPDLHSELNLSSLELGDSALYFCASGQGPGNTEAFFGQGTRLTVV.

The V call is TRBV18, the J call TRBJ2-1; TRBD1 might be the D (5 bases). Between the trimmed V and J ends, which lost 6 bases and 7 bases, there was a span of 16 bases. The CDR3 consists of 14 residues. The V gene's germline CDR1 is KGHSH and CDR2 LQKENI. For the CDR3, the DNA is TGTGCCAGCTCGGCGGACATGGCTAGTAATGAGCAGTTCTTC. As protein: CASSADMASNEQFF.

This chain joins TRBV5-4 and TRBJ2-1; 8 bases are a match to TRBD1. Germline lookup yields CDR1 SGHNT and CDR2 YYREEE (reference sequence). V lost 4 bases, J lost 2 bases, and 5 bases stayed unmatched. The CDR3 consists of 15 residues. In DNA, the CDR3 is TGTGCCAGCAGCACCAGGACAGGGACCTACAATGAGCAGTTCTTC. Encoded protein: CASSTRTGTYNEQFF. The complete variable domain, with remaining parts taken from reference TRBV5-4 and TRBJ2-1, reads ETGVTQSPTHLIKTRGQQVTLRCSSQSGHNTVSWYQQALGQGPQFIFQYYREEENGRGNFPPRFSGLQFPNYSSELNVNALELDDSALYLCASSTRTGTYNEQFFGPGTRLTVL.

This clone was seen many times. This same CDR3 is encoded by further DNA sequences in the sample. The CDR3 sequence is CASSPRTGQETQYF. In DNA form, the CDR3 reads TGTGCCAGCAGCCCCCGGACAGGCCAAGAGACCCAGTACTTC. The rearrangement uses TRBV3-1 (or the pseudogene TRBV3-2) and TRBJ2-5; 7 bases are a match to TRBD1. The CDR3 spans 14 residues. Germline V gene data show CDR1 as LGHDT and CDR2 as YNNKEL (reference sequence). V lost 4 bases to trimming and J lost 1 base; unmatched junction nucleotides: 3.

The chain combines TRBV12-3 or TRBV12-4 with TRBJ1-2; D may be TRBD1 (6 bases). The V end lost 6 bases, the J end lost 8 bases, and 16 bases lay between the germline ends. This CDR3 is built from 13 residues. CDR3 amino acids: CASSYPRGYGYTF. CDR3 coding DNA: TGTGCCAGCAGCTATCCCAGGGGATACGGCTACACCTTC.

This chain connects TRBV24-1 to TRBJ2-3, with D unclear. In germline, CDR1 is KGHDR, CDR2 SFDVKD. The CDR3 is 13 amino acids. With 6 bases removed from V and 1 base from J, the gap between germline ends came to 7 bases. The CDR3 spells CATSRAGTDTQYF. DNA of the CDR3: TGTGCCACCAGTAGGGCGGGCACAGATACGCAGTATTTT.